Presented here are 6 T cell receptor beta chains from one specimen sequenced in a study of shared clonotypes between healthy human individuals. The data were produced by immunoSEQ multiplex PCR, yet TCRdb's version contains in-frame clones alone and is incomplete. Of a few million clones listed, just over 90% were seen once; the top ten hold around 0.4%. The sample was naive CD4+ T cells from PBMCs. As to subset: CD45RA+ positively selected. The origin of the receptors is a man aged 18 to 29 in good health. Some clones in this sample may be carry-over from other donors' samples.

Here the CDR3 DNA reads TGTGCCAGCAGCGAAAGACTTAAGACTAGCGGGTGTCCTGAGTGGTTCTTC. Translation gives CASSERLKTSGCPEWFF. V is TRBV9 and J is TRBJ2-1; TRBD2 aligns across 10 bases. The V gene's germline CDR1 is SGDLS and CDR2 YYNGEE. This CDR3 has 17 residues. V shed 3 bases, J shed 15 bases, and the junction held 21 bases outside the gene matches.

The genes are TRBV9 and TRBJ2-5; 9 nucleotides align to TRBD2. Germline V gives CDR1 SGDLS, CDR2 YYNGEE. Germline trimming cut 4 bases from V and 4 bases from J; bases unmatched to any gene: 11. The CDR3 runs to 16 residues. CDR3 nucleotides: TGTGCCAGCAGCAGAACGGGACTAGCATCATCAGAGACCCAGTACTTC. Translated: CASSRTGLASSETQYF. The full variable domain, with the rest looked up from reference TRBV9 and TRBJ2-5, is DSGVTQTPKHLITATGQRVTLRCSPRSGDLSVYWYQQSLDQGLQFLIQYYNGEERAKGNILERFSAQQFPDLHSELNLSSLELGDSALYFCASSRTGLASSETQYFGPGTRLLVL.

Comments on this clone: Other DNA variants within this sample encode the same CDR3. V usage is TRBV5-1 and J usage is TRBJ2-7, with 8 bases fitting TRBD2. The CDR3 consists of 15 residues. CDR1 and CDR2 from the germline V gene are SGHRS and YFSETQ. V lost 0 bases and J lost 1; bases outside the gene matches: 3. CDR3 nucleotides: TGCGCCAGCAGCTTGGTGGTAGCGGGGTCCTACGAGCAGTACTTC. As protein: CASSLVVAGSYEQYF.

The chain recombines TRBV5-5 with TRBJ1-2; 7 positions match TRBD1. CDR3 length: 16 residues. Germline V gene lookup returns CDR1 SGHKS and CDR2 YYEKEE (reference sequence). V was pared by 4 bases and J by 4 bases, with 13 bases of the junction left unmatched. The CDR3 sequence is CASSPSNRGSAYGYTF. The CDR3 nucleotides read TGTGCCAGCAGCCCCTCAAACAGGGGCTCCGCCTATGGCTACACCTTC.

J is TRBJ2-3 and V is TRBV11-3, with D perhaps matching TRBD2 (5 bases). CDR1 is SGHNT, CDR2 YENEEA, per germline. The CDR3 extends over 13 amino acids. With 4 bases removed from V and 3 bases from J, the gap between germline ends came to 8 bases. CDR3 DNA: TGTGCCAGCAGCTCGCGGGTGACAGATACGCAGTATTTT. Protein product: CASSSRVTDTQYF.

The J gene is TRBJ2-6, the V gene TRBV19; the D gene is possibly TRBD1 (5 bases). The V end lost 3 bases, the J end lost 3 bases, and 18 bases lay between the germline ends. The V gene's germline CDR1 is LNHDA and CDR2 SQIVND (reference sequence). The CDR3 sequence is 18 residues long. Written as DNA, the CDR3 is TGTGCCAGTAGTATCCTCCAGGGCCGATCAGTTGGGGCCAACGTCCTGACTTTC. Its translation: CASSILQGRSVGANVLTF.